The T cell receptor beta chain under discussion was sequenced for a study of blood T cell repertoires in COVID-19. Study-wide context: The United States, Italy and Spain supplied acute and convalescent COVID-19 samples. Sample material is recorded as cDNA or gDNA derived from T cells, B-cell-depleted T cells, or PBMCs.

Study members were between about 18 and 100 years old and lived in 20 to 30 US regions. Researchers sorted participants into cohorts using their self-reported clinical history. Data came from immunoSEQ multiplex PCR; TCRdb stores just in-frame clones and leaves some out. The sample records about 190,000 clones, around 84% being singletons. This CDR3 contains 17 residues. V was pared by 2 bases and J by 7 bases, with 14 bases of the junction left unmatched. Germline CDR1 is LNHDA and CDR2 is SQIVND (reference sequence). Sample: PBMCs or T cells enriched from blood (not recorded which). The chain employs TRBV19 and TRBJ2-5; TRBD2 matches at 9 bases. The sequence was collected from a woman aged 25 to 45 who had recovered from COVID-19. CDR3 sequence reads: CASSIIGGREGLGTQYF. In DNA form, the CDR3 reads TGTGCCAGTAGTATAATCGGCGGGCGGGAGGGCCTTGGGACCCAGTACTTC.